The next 11 T cell receptor beta chains were all read from a single sample in a study of cytomegalovirus exposure and HLA in healthy donors. The primer mix had 60 Vbeta and 13 Jbeta primers. The assay was immunoSEQ multiplex PCR, and TCRdb's table has in-frame clones only and misses some. The repertoire holds more than 110,000 clones, with more than 75% as singletons. Sequencing was performed on PBMCs. Receptors originate from a middle-aged man in good health and CMV-seronegative.

This clone was observed a handful of times. This rearrangement joins TRBV19 to TRBJ2-6; 10 bases align to TRBD1. The V segment lost 5 bases and the J segment 0 bases; nucleotides outside the gene matches: 16. The CDR3 runs to 21 residues. Per the germline V gene, CDR1 is LNHDA and CDR2 is SQIVND (reference sequence). CDR3 sequence reads: CASSPRDRGGPPSSGANVLTF. The CDR3, as DNA: TGTGCCAGTAGTCCCCGGGACAGGGGCGGTCCACCTAGCTCTGGGGCCAACGTCCTGACTTTC.

This chain links TRBV14 with TRBJ1-2, with 7 nucleotides matching TRBD1. In germline, CDR1 is SGHDN, CDR2 FVKESK. V gave up 1 base and J gave up 2 bases; unmatched junction bases: 10. This CDR3 has 17 amino acids. The CDR3 sequence is CASSQGRDSAANYGYTF. The CDR3 region has the DNA TGTGCCAGCAGCCAAGGTCGGGACAGTGCGGCAAACTATGGCTACACCTTC. Drawing the rest from reference TRBV14 and TRBJ1-2, the complete variable domain is EAGVTQFPSHSVIEKGQTVTLRCDPISGHDNLYWYRRVMGKEIKFLLHFVKESKQDESGMPNNRFLAERTGGTYSTLKVQPAELEDSGVYFCASSQGRDSAANYGYTFGSGTRLTVV.

The gene calls are TRBV11-2 and TRBJ2-3, with D unclear. Germline CDR1 is SGHAT and CDR2 is FQNNGV. This CDR3 is built from 13 residues. The V and J ends lost 1 base and 5 bases respectively, with 7 bases between them. In DNA, the CDR3 is TGTGCCAGCAGCTTAGCTATGGTAGATACGCAGTATTTT. Translation: CASSLAMVDTQYF.

This rearrangement joins TRBV10-2 to TRBJ1-4; TRBD1 aligns across 10 bases. The CDR3 is made up of 15 amino acids. J lost 7 bases, V lost 6 bases, and 8 bases had no gene match. Germline values: CDR1 WSHSY, CDR2 SAAADI. CDR3: CASRAGQGEAEKLFF. In DNA, the CDR3 is TGCGCCAGCAGAGCTGGACAGGGGGAGGCTGAAAAACTGTTTTTT.

The gene calls are TRBV6-1 and TRBJ2-7; TRBD2 matches 10 bases. Germline V gene sequence: CDR1 MNHNS, CDR2 SASEGT. The CDR3 length is 13 residues. Trimming took 7 bases from V and 2 from J; bases not matched to a gene: 2. The CDR3 loop is CASITSGAYEQYF. DNA of the CDR3: TGTGCCAGCATAACTAGCGGGGCCTACGAGCAGTACTTC.

V and J are TRBV6-1 and TRBJ1-4, with TRBD1 matching 9 bases. CDR1 is MNHNS, CDR2 SASEGT, per germline. V gave up 5 bases and J gave up 5 bases; unmatched junction bases: 3. The CDR3 has 14 amino acids. CDR3 coding DNA: TGTGCCAGCAGTCGACAGGGGGGGAATGAAAAACTGTTTTTT. It translates to CASSRQGGNEKLFF.

The rearrangement joins TRBV15 to TRBJ2-1; 7 bases map to TRBD1. Germline lookup yields CDR1 LNHNV and CDR2 YYDKDF (reference sequence). CDR3 length: 16 residues. Trimming cost V 1 base and J 5 bases; bases outside gene matches: 8. The CDR3 loop reads CATSRGTRDRHNEQFF. The CDR3 DNA reads as TGTGCCACCAGCAGAGGGACTCGGGACAGACACAATGAGCAGTTCTTC. The variable domain in full, with the rest retrieved from reference TRBV15 and TRBJ2-1, is DAMVIQNPRYQVTQFGKPVTLSCSQTLNHNVMYWYQQKSSQAPKLLFHYYDKDFNNEADTPDNFQSRRPNTSFCFLDIRSPGLGDTAMYLCATSRGTRDRHNEQFFGPGTRLTVL.

The V and J genes are TRBV6-5 and TRBJ1-6, with a tentative D call TRBD1 (5 bases). Trimming stripped 6 bases from V and 5 bases from J, with 11 bases between. Germline V gives CDR1 MNHEY, CDR2 SVGAGI. CDR3 size: 14 residues. The CDR3 spells CASRRQGNNSPLHF. The CDR3 DNA reads as TGTGCCAGCAGACGCCAGGGTAATAATTCACCCCTCCACTTT.

V usage is TRBV10-3 and J usage is TRBJ2-1, with 7 positions matching TRBD2. Germline V gene lookup returns CDR1 ENHRY and CDR2 SYGVKD. V shed 7 bases, J shed 3 bases, and the junction held 9 bases outside the gene matches. CDR3 size: 15 residues. The CDR3 nucleotides read TGTGCCATCACGCTGAAGCGCGGGAGCTACAATGAGCAGTTCTTC. Its protein is CAITLKRGSYNEQFF.

The V and J genes are TRBV6-1 and TRBJ2-7; D is possibly TRBD2 (7 bases). This CDR3 spans 14 amino acids. With 8 bases removed from V and 0 bases from J, the gap between germline ends came to 14 bases. Per the germline V gene, CDR1 is MNHNS and CDR2 is SASEGT. The CDR3 region is CASLGRDNSYEQYF. The CDR3 DNA follows: TGTGCCAGCCTGGGGAGGGACAACTCCTACGAGCAGTACTTC.

This clone has only one observation. The gene calls are TRBV7-3 and TRBJ1-2; D unresolved. CDR1 and CDR2 (germline): SGHTA, FQGTGA. The CDR3 has 12 amino acids. The V gene lost 5 bases and the J gene lost 8 bases, with 12 bases spanning the gap. The CDR3 region has the DNA TGTGCCAGCAGCAGCCCGGGGTTCGGCTACACCTTC. This encodes CASSSPGFGYTF.